This T cell receptor (beta chain) was recovered during a study of T cells in Graves' hyperthyroidism and ophthalmopathy. Findings of the study overall: Expanded thyroid clonotypes (above 0.001) were mostly also found in blood.

There were TCR beta CDR3 regions amplified from RNA transcripts. Using the HTBI primer set, a first-round RT-PCR was run on the TCR CDR3. TCRdb itself ran the multiplex PCR reads through MiXCR, one entry per CDR3 protein. The sample holds more than 350,000 distinct CDR3 sequences; about 16% are singletons and the top ten take about 30%. This CDR3 contains 15 residues. Germline V gives CDR1 MGHDK, CDR2 SYGVNS. The V and J ends lost 4 bases and 4 bases, in that order; junction bases with no gene match: 8. The table lists this clonotype with a few counts. Its antigen is not identified. This TCR was recovered from a woman in her 30s with Graves' hyperthyroidism. The chain uses TRBV25-1 and TRBJ2-7, with 9 bases matching TRBD2. Sequences were obtained from blood. The CDR3 region has the DNA TGTGCCAGCAGTGGATTTAGCGGGGGAGCTTACGAGCAGTACTTC. Translation gives CASSGFSGGAYEQYF.